This T cell receptor (beta chain) was identified in a study of spatial heterogeneity in lung cancer. Specified time point: sample taken at primary tumor resection. No cell sorting; template was whole RNA from tumor, lung tissue or PBMC. Samples were obtained from approximately 72 donors, all untreated early-stage non-small cell lung cancer patients. Every TCR cDNA molecule bore a unique molecular identifier. TCRdb re-called the 5' RACE reads with MiXCR, one entry per CDR3 protein. The sample has roughly 48,000 distinct CDR3 sequences, over 4.5% seen once; the top ten hold 11%. This CDR3 spans 13 amino acids. Between the trimmed V and J ends, which lost 3 bases and 4 bases, there was a span of 13 bases. CDR1 is SQVTM and CDR2 is ANQGSEA in the germline V gene. In this sample, this clonotype turned up many times.

The sequences come from PBMCs, collected at surgery. The sequence derives from a male donor with early-stage non-small cell lung cancer. The rearrangement uses TRBV29-1 and TRBJ2-7; a weak D match, TRBD2 (6 bases). The CDR3 loop is CSVDTGLSYEQYF. The CDR3 nucleotides are TGCAGCGTTGATACGGGACTCTCTTACGAGCAGTACTTC.